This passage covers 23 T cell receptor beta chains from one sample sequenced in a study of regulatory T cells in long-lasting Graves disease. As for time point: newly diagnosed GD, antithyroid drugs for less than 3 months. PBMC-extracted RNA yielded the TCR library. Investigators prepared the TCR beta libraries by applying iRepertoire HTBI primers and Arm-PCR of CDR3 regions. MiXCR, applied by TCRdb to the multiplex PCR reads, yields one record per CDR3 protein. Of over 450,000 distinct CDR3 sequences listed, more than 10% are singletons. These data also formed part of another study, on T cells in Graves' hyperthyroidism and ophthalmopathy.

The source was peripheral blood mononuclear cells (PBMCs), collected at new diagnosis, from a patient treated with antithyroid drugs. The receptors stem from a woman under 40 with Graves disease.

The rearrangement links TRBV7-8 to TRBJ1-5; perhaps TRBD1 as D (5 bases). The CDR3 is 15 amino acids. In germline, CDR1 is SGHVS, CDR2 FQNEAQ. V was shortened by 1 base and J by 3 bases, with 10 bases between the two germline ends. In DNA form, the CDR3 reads TGTGCCAGCAGCTTAGACAAGGGGACCAATCAGCCCCAGCATTTT. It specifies CASSLDKGTNQPQHF.

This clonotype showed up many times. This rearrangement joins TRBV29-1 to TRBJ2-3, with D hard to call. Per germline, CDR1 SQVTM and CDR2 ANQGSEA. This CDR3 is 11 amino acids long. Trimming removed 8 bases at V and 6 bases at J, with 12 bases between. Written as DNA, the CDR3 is TGCAGCCTCAAATCAAGGGATACGCAGTATTTT. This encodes CSLKSRDTQYF.

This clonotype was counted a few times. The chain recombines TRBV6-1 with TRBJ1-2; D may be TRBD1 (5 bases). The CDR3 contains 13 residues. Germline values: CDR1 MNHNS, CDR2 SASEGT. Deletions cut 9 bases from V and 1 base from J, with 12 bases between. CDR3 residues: CASKMDNNYGYTF. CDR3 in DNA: TGTGCCAGTAAAATGGACAATAACTATGGCTACACCTTC.

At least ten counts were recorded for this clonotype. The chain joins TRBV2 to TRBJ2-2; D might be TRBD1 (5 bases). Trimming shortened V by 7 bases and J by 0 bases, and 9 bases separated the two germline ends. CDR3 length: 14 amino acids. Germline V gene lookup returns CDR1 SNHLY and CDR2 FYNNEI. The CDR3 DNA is TGTGCCAGCATGGGGCGAACGAACACCGGGGAGCTGTTTTTT. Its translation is CASMGRTNTGELFF.

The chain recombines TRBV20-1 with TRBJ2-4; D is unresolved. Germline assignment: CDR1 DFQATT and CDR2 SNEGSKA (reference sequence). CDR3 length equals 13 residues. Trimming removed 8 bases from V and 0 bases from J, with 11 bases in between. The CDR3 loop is CSRTPLAKNIQYF. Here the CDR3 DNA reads TGCAGTCGGACGCCCCTAGCCAAAAACATTCAGTACTTC.

CDR3 nucleotide sequence: TGTGCCAGTAGTGTCGACAGGGGTGGGAATCAGCCCCAGCATTTT. It yields the protein CASSVDRGGNQPQHF. The chain has TRBV19 and TRBJ1-5; TRBD1 aligns across 8 bases. Germline V gene lookup returns CDR1 LNHDA and CDR2 SQIVND (reference sequence). This CDR3 region has 15 residues. The V segment lost 5 bases and the J segment 4 bases; nucleotides outside the gene matches: 7. The variable domain in full, completed from reference TRBV19 and TRBJ1-5, reads DGGITQSPKYLFRKEGQNVTLSCEQNLNHDAMYWYRQDPGQGLRLIYYSQIVNDFQKGDIAEGYSVSREKKESFPLTVTSAQKNPTAFYLCASSVDRGGNQPQHFGDGTRLSIL.

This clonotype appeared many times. The DNA of the CDR3 is TGTGCCAGCAGCCCCAGACCCACCGGGGAGCTGTTTTTT. Translated, it gives CASSPRPTGELFF. The genes are TRBV11-3 and TRBJ2-2, with unresolved D. Germline lookup yields CDR1 SGHNT and CDR2 YENEEA. The V end was cut by 5 bases, the J end by 4 bases, with 8 bases between. The CDR3 has 13 residues.

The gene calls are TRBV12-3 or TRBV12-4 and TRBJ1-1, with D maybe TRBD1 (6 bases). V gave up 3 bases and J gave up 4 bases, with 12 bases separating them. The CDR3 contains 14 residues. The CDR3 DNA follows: TGTGCCAGCAGTTTTAGGGGGGGGAGCACTGAAGCTTTCTTT. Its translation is CASSFRGGSTEAFF.

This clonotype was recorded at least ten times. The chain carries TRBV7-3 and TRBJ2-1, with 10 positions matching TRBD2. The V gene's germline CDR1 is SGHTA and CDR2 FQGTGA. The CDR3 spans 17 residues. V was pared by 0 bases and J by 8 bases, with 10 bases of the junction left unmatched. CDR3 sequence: CASSLTGLAGVSDEQFF. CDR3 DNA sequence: TGTGCCAGCAGCTTAACTGGGCTAGCGGGAGTCTCTGATGAGCAGTTCTTC.

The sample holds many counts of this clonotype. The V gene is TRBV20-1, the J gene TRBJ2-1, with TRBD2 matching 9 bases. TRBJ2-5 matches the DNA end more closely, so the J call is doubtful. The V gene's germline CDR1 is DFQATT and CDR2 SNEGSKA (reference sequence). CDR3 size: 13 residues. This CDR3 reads CSASRTSAETQYF. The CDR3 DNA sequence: TGCAGTGCTAGCAGGACTAGCGCAGAGACCCAGTACTTC.

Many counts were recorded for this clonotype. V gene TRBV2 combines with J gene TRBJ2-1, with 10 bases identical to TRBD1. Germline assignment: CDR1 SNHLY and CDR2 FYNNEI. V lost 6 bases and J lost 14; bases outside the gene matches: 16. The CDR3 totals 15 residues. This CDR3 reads CASRDGTGVVLAKFF. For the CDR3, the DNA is TGTGCCAGCAGAGATGGGACAGGGGTGGTTTTGGCGAAGTTCTTC.

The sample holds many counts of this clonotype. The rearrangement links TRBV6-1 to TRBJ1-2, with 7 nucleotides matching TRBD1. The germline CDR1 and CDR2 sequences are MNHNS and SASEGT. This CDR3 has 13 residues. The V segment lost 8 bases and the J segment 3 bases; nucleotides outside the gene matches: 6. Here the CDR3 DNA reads TGTGCCAGCGGAACCGGGACAGACTATGGCTACACCTTC. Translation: CASGTGTDYGYTF.

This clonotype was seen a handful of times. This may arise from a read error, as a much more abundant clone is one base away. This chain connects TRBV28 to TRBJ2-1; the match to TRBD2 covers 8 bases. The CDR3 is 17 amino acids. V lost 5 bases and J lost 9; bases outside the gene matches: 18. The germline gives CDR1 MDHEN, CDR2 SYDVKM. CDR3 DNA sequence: TGTGCCAGCAGTCCCGGGTTTGTCGTCCGGACTAGCCCTGAGCAGTTCTTC. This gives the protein CASSPGFVVRTSPEQFF.

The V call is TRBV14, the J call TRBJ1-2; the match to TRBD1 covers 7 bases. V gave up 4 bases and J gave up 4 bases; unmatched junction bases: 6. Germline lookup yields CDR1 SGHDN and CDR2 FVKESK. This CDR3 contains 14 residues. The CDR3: CASSLMTGSYGYTF. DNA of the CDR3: TGTGCCAGCAGCCTCATGACAGGGAGCTATGGCTACACCTTC.

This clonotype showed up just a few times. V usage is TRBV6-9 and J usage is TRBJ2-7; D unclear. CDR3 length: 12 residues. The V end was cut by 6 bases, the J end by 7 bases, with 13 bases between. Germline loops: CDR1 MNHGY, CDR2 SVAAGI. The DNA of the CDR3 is TGTGCCAGCAGCCTGGACGGCTGGGAGCAGTACTTC. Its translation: CASSLDGWEQYF.

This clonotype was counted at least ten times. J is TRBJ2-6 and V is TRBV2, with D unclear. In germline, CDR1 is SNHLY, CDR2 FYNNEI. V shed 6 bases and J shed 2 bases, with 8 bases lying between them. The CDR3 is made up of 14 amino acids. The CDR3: CASSPVAGANVLTF. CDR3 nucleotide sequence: TGTGCCAGCAGCCCGGTGGCTGGGGCCAACGTCCTGACTTTC.

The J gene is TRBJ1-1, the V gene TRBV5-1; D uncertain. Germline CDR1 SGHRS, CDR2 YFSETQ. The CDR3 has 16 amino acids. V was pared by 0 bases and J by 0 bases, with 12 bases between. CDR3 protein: CASSLDSGNMNTEAFF. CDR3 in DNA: TGCGCCAGCAGCTTGGATTCCGGGAACATGAACACTGAAGCTTTCTTT.

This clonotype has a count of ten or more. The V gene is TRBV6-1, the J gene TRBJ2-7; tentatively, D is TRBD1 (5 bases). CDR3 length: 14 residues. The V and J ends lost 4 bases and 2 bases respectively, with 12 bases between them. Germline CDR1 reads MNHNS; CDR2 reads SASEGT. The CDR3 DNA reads TGTGCCAGCAGTGCGTGGTTAGGGGCCTACGAGCAGTACTTC. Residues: CASSAWLGAYEQYF.

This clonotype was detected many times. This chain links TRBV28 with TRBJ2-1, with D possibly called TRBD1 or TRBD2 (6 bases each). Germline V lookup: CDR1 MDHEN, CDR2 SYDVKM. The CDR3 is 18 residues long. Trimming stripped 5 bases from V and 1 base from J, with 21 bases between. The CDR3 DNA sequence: TGTGCCAGCAGTCGGGGGCGCCGGGCCTATCATTCCTACAATGAGCAGTTCTTC. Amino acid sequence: CASSRGRRAYHSYNEQFF.

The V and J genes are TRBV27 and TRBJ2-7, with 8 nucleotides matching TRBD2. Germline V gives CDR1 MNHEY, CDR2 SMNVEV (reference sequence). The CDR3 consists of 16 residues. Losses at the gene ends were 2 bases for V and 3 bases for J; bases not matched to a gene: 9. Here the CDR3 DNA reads TGTGCCAGCAGTTTACGTCCGGGGGGGAGTTTCTACGAGCAGTACTTC. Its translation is CASSLRPGGSFYEQYF.

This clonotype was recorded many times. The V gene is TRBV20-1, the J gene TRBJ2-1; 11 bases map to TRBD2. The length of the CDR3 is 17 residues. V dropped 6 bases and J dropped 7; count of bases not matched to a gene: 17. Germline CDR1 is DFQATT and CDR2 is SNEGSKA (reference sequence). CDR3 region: CSATPLVTSGTRNEQFF. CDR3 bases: TGCAGTGCCACCCCTCTGGTGACTAGCGGGACTAGGAATGAGCAGTTCTTC.

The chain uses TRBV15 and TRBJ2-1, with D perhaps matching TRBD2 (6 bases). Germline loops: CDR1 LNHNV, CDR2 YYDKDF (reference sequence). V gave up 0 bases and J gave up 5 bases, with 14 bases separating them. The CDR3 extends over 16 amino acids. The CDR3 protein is CATSRDRQGGNNEQFF. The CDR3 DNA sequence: TGTGCCACCAGCAGAGATCGGCAGGGCGGGAACAATGAGCAGTTCTTC.

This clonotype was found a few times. The CDR3 loop is CASSTNSGRPPYEQYF. The DNA for the CDR3 is TGTGCCAGTAGTACTAATAGCGGGAGGCCCCCCTACGAGCAGTACTTC. The rearrangement links TRBV19 to TRBJ2-7; 10 positions match TRBD2. V shed 4 bases, J shed 2 bases, and the junction held 8 bases outside the gene matches. Germline lookup yields CDR1 LNHDA and CDR2 SQIVND (reference sequence). There are 16 residues in the CDR3.